Listed here are 20 T cell receptor beta chains from one sample, sequenced in a study of T cell responses to AZD1222 COVID-19 vaccine. The data were produced by immunoSEQ multiplex PCR, yet TCRdb's version contains in-frame clones alone and is incomplete. The sample has some 92,000 clones, 91% seen once. The sample was peripheral blood, taken on day 0 of AZD1222 vaccination. The receptors derive from an adult in good health.

V is TRBV19 and J is TRBJ1-4; 7 bases align to TRBD1. Germline loops: CDR1 LNHDA, CDR2 SQIVND (reference sequence). V lost 2 bases, J lost 6 bases, and 3 bases stayed unmatched. This CDR3 comprises 14 residues. The CDR3 region has the DNA TGTGCCAGTAGTATATACAGGGGTGATGAAAAACTGTTTTTT. Amino acid sequence: CASSIYRGDEKLFF.

CDR3: CASSTETLGRDEQYF. The CDR3 region has the DNA TGTGCCAGCAGCACAGAAACCCTTGGCCGCGACGAGCAGTACTTC. The chain combines TRBV21-1 with TRBJ2-7. TRBV21-1 is described as a pseudogene. The CDR3 is made up of 15 amino acids.

The chain uses TRBV28 and TRBJ1-4; D is unclear. The CDR3 loop spans 13 amino acids. Germline values: CDR1 MDHEN, CDR2 SYDVKM. Deletions cut 5 bases from V and 7 bases from J, with 11 bases between. CDR3 bases: TGTGCCAGCAGTACCCCGAGTGGTGAAAAACTGTTTTTT. It specifies CASSTPSGEKLFF.

The V gene is TRBV27, the J gene TRBJ1-2, with TRBD1 as a possible D gene (5 bases). The V end lost 5 bases, the J end lost 7 bases, and 17 bases lay between the germline ends. This CDR3 has 14 amino acids. Germline V lookup: CDR1 MNHEY, CDR2 SMNVEV (reference sequence). The CDR3 coding sequence is TGTGCCAGCAGTCCACACGGGGGGGTCGGTGGCTACACCTTC. This codes for CASSPHGGVGGYTF.

This clone was seen more than once but under ten times. V and J are TRBV19 and TRBJ2-2; D is perhaps TRBD2 (5 bases). V was shortened by 6 bases and J by 6 bases, with 20 bases between the two germline ends. CDR1 is LNHDA and CDR2 is SQIVND in the germline V gene (reference sequence). This CDR3 has 16 amino acids. Written as DNA, the CDR3 is TGTGCCAGTAGACCTAGGACTCCCTCGGGCTCCGGGGAGCTGTTTTTT. Translated, it gives CASRPRTPSGSGELFF.

In nucleotides, the CDR3 is TGTGCCAGCAGTTACACCCCGGGACAGGGGGCGTCTTGGGGCTACACCTTC. Protein sequence: CASSYTPGQGASWGYTF. The chain recombines TRBV6-2 or TRBV6-3 with TRBJ1-2, with 12 bases identical to TRBD1. The CDR3 sequence is 17 residues long. Germline V CDR1 and CDR2: MNHEY, SVGEGT. The J segment lost 8 bases and the V segment lost 2 bases, leaving 12 bases of the junction unmatched.

The V gene is TRBV7-9, the J gene TRBJ1-1; D is perhaps TRBD1 (5 bases). Trimming cost V 9 bases and J 0 bases, with 14 bases left between them. In germline, CDR1 is SEHNR, CDR2 FQNEAQ (reference sequence). This CDR3 is built from 14 residues. The CDR3 nucleotides are TGTGCCAGTAATAGACAGTCGATGAACACTGAAGCTTTCTTT. Amino acid sequence: CASNRQSMNTEAFF.

This sequence joins TRBV28 and TRBJ1-4, with TRBD1 as a possible D gene (5 bases). The CDR3 is 15 amino acids. The V gene's germline CDR1 is MDHEN and CDR2 SYDVKM. Trimming stripped 3 bases from V and 7 bases from J, with 15 bases between. CDR3 sequence: CASSFSRPGGEKLFF. The CDR3 nucleotides read TGTGCCAGCAGTTTCTCCCGCCCGGGGGGTGAAAAACTGTTTTTT.

The rearrangement uses TRBV9 and TRBJ1-1; TRBD1 aligns across 11 bases. The CDR3 has 17 amino acids. Germline V CDR1 and CDR2: SGDLS, YYNGEE. V was clipped by 4 bases and J by 4 bases; unmatched bases: 12. The CDR3 nucleotides are TGTGCCAGCAGCCCCCGGGACAGGGGGAGGTTAGGCACTGAAGCTTTCTTT. It yields the protein CASSPRDRGRLGTEAFF.

The J gene is TRBJ1-1, the V gene TRBV5-1; D might be TRBD1 (6 bases). CDR3 length equals 16 residues. Germline lookup yields CDR1 SGHRS and CDR2 YFSETQ. The germline V and J ends were trimmed by 0 bases and 5 bases, with 17 bases remaining between them. Here the CDR3 DNA reads TGCGCCAGCAGCTTGGCCACGCAACAGGGAGGTACTGAAGCTTTCTTT. Protein product: CASSLATQQGGTEAFF.

This clone has more than one count but fewer than ten. The chain is built from TRBV4-1 and TRBJ2-7, with a possible D match to TRBD2 (5 bases). There are 14 residues in the CDR3. CDR1 and CDR2 (germline): MGHRA, YSYEKL. Trimming cost V 5 bases and J 3 bases, with 14 bases left between them. This chain's CDR3 is CASSNWEPDYEQYF. In nucleotides, the CDR3 is TGCGCCAGCAGCAACTGGGAGCCTGACTACGAGCAGTACTTC.

This clone was counted between two and nine times. The chain joins TRBV6-4 to TRBJ2-2, with no clear D. Trimming took off 4 bases at V and 4 bases at J, with 10 bases between the two ends. The CDR3 totals 14 residues. CDR1 is MRHNA, CDR2 SNTAGT, per germline. CDR3 residues: CASSAGSTTGELFF. In DNA form, the CDR3 reads TGTGCCAGCAGTGCGGGCAGTACCACCGGGGAGCTGTTTTTT.

The chain links TRBV5-3 to TRBJ1-2, with 10 bases aligning to TRBD1. TRBV5-3 is classed as an ORF, of uncertain function. The trim removed 0 bases at V and 7 bases at J, leaving 6 bases unmatched. The CDR3 is made up of 15 amino acids. CDR3 nucleotide sequence: TGTGCCAGAAGCTTGGCCCAGACAGGGGGCGGTGGCTACACCTTC. Its translation: CARSLAQTGGGGYTF.

The V gene is TRBV5-8, the J gene TRBJ2-1; D is unresolved. The V gene lost 1 base and the J gene lost 4 bases, with 6 bases spanning the gap. The CDR3 is 13 amino acids. CDR1 and CDR2 (germline): SGHTS, YDEGEE. CDR3 protein: CASSLTGYNEQFF. The CDR3 DNA sequence: TGTGCCAGCAGCTTGACTGGGTACAATGAGCAGTTCTTC.

The J gene is TRBJ1-1, the V gene TRBV27, with D possibly being TRBD1 (6 bases). Trimming took off 5 bases at V and 3 bases at J, with 16 bases between the two ends. CDR3 length equals 15 residues. In germline, CDR1 is MNHEY, CDR2 SMNVEV (reference sequence). The CDR3 is CASSPAGARDTEAFF. For the CDR3, the DNA is TGTGCCAGCAGTCCGGCGGGGGCCCGGGACACTGAAGCTTTCTTT.

This clone appeared a few times. CDR3 sequence (DNA): TGTGCCAGCTCAGACCAGACCTCCTACGAGCAGTACTTC. It yields the protein CASSDQTSYEQYF. This chain joins TRBV18 and TRBJ2-7, with D unclear. The CDR3 has 13 residues. Germline V gene sequence: CDR1 KGHSH, CDR2 LQKENI. The ends were cut back, 5 bases at V and 0 bases at J, with 8 bases in the middle.

This chain links TRBV18 with TRBJ1-2; weak D call: TRBD1 (5 bases). CDR1 and CDR2 from the germline V gene are KGHSH and LQKENI. The CDR3 spans 15 residues. V lost 2 bases and J 8 bases, leaving 18 bases between the germline ends. The CDR3 region has the DNA TGTGCCAGCTCACCATTGACGAACCGGGGGTCGGGCTACACCTTC. It codes for CASSPLTNRGSGYTF.

The chain combines TRBV12-3 or TRBV12-4 with TRBJ1-5; TRBD1 is a possible D gene (5 bases). The length of the CDR3 is 13 residues. Trimming cost V 6 bases and J 7 bases, with 13 bases left between them. CDR3 protein: CASRSGWGQPQHF. The CDR3 DNA is TGTGCCAGCAGGTCAGGGTGGGGGCAGCCCCAGCATTTT.

The rearrangement joins TRBV6-5 to TRBJ1-2; no firm D call. The CDR3 has 12 amino acids. Germline V gene data show CDR1 as MNHEY and CDR2 as SVGAGI. The V end was cut by 2 bases, the J end by 8 bases, with 9 bases between. DNA of the CDR3: TGTGCCAGCAGTTACGGGCTTGACGGCTACACCTTC. This encodes CASSYGLDGYTF.

The chain joins TRBV4-1 to TRBJ2-1, with D possibly matching TRBD1 (5 bases). This CDR3 comprises 14 residues. Germline V CDR1 and CDR2: MGHRA, YSYEKL. The V end was cut by 0 bases, the J end by 7 bases, with 10 bases between. This CDR3 reads CASSQDRAGNEQFF. CDR3 DNA: TGCGCCAGCAGCCAAGATCGGGCAGGGAATGAGCAGTTCTTC.